The rows below give T cell receptor beta chains drawn from one sample of a study of blood T cell repertoires in COVID-19. Clones were sequenced by immunoSEQ multiplex PCR, and TCRdb holds only the in-frame ones, with some missing. Of 100,000 to 150,000 clones listed, roughly 88% were seen once; the top ten hold 1% to 1.5%. The specimen sequenced was peripheral blood. These receptors were obtained from a woman of 80 years or more with acute or convalescent COVID-19. Both conserved end residues are part of each CDR3. A D gene is named only where the DNA matches it firmly. For some rows the clone size is stated as once, few or many, or as a class when expanded; others skip it.

TRBV7-9	.	.	TRBJ1-5	CASSLGGAGATQPQHF	TGTGCCAGCAGCTTAGGTGGGGCAGGGGCTACTCAGCCCCAGCATTTT
TRBV12-5	.	TRBD1	TRBJ1-1	CASGQAQGARTEAFF	TGTGCTAGTGGTCAGGCACAGGGGGCGCGGACTGAAGCTTTCTTT
TRBV6-5	.	.	TRBJ1-6	CASSYKESSYNSPLHF	TGTGCCAGCAGTTACAAAGAGAGCTCCTATAATTCACCCCTCCACTTT
TRBV28	.	TRBD2	TRBJ2-2	CASSRLAGGASGELFF	TGTGCCAGCAGCCGTCTAGCGGGAGGGGCCTCCGGGGAGCTGTTTTTT
TRBV5-1	.	.	TRBJ1-2	CASSHDLGYGYTF	TGCGCCAGCAGTCATGACTTGGGCTATGGCTACACCTTC
TRBV6-1	.	.	TRBJ2-1	CASNESGRVRQETQFF	TGTGCCAGCAATGAAAGCGGTCGAGTACGCCAAGAGACCCAGTTCTTC
TRBV2	.	TRBD2	TRBJ2-5	CASAGGNGLRQETQYF	TGTGCCAGCGCGGGGGGTAACGGATTACGTCAAGAGACCCAGTACTTC
TRBV6-5	.	TRBD1	TRBJ1-6	CASTLTGRGSPLHF	TGTGCCAGCACCCTGACAGGGAGAGGTTCACCCCTCCACTTT
TRBV27	few	.	TRBJ1-1	CASSLSDTAEAFF	TGTGCCAGCAGTTTATCAGATACAGCTGAAGCTTTCTTT
TRBV11-2	.	.	TRBJ1-3	CASSINRAGNTIYF	TGTGCCAGCAGCATAAACAGGGCTGGAAACACCATATATTTT
TRBV5-1	.	TRBD1	TRBJ1-1	CASSLAGTGRSTEAFF	TGCGCCAGCAGCTTGGCCGGGACAGGGAGGAGCACTGAAGCTTTCTTT
TRBV5-1	.	TRBD1	TRBJ2-6	CASSWGQGHRSGANVLTF	TGCGCCAGCAGCTGGGGACAGGGACACCGCTCTGGGGCCAACGTCCTGACTTTC
TRBV13	.	.	TRBJ2-2	CASSLSGNTGELFF	TGTGCCAGCAGCCTAAGCGGGAACACCGGGGAGCTGTTTTTT
TRBV29-1	.	.	TRBJ2-2	CSVARYGELFF	TGCAGCGTTGCCCGGTACGGGGAGCTGTTTTTT
TRBV6-5	.	TRBD1	TRBJ2-7	CASGRQGAYYEQYF	TGTGCCAGCGGCAGACAGGGGGCCTACTACGAGCAGTACTTC
TRBV7-7	.	.	TRBJ2-7	CASSSGPQGGQYF	TGTGCCAGCAGTTCCGGGCCCCAGGGTGGTCAGTACTTC